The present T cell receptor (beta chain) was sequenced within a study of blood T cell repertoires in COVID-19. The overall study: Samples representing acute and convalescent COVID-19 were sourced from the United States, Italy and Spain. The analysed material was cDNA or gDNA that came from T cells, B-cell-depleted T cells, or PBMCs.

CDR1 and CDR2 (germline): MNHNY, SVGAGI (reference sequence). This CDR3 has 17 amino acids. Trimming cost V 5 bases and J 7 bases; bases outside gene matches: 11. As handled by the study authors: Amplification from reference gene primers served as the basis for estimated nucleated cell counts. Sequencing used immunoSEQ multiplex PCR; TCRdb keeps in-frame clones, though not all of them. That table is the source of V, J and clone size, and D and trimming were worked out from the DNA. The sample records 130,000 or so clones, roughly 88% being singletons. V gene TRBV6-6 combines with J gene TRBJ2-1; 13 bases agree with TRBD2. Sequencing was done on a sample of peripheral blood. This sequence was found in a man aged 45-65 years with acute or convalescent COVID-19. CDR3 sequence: CASSHPTSGGASNEQFF. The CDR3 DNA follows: TGTGCCAGCAGTCACCCCACTAGCGGGGGGGCCTCAAATGAGCAGTTCTTC.